These 4 T cell receptor beta chains were all obtained from the same sample, sequenced in a study of long-term antiretroviral therapy in people with HIV (dated by TCRdb to 2022 to 2024). The immunoSEQ hsTCRB v3.0 assay was used at survey level resolution to sequence the TRB variable region. TCRdb provides this immuneACCESS table in a form limited to in-frame rearrangements. Some clones are lacking; in checked studies, under half of them reflect an unresolved V gene, and why the rest are absent is not known. The sample contains tens of thousands of clones, approximately 80% of them found a single time. The ten top clones hold approximately 9.9% of the sample. Sequences were derived from unsorted PBMCs, sampled about 2.7 years after starting antiretroviral therapy. Every receptor here comes from a man aged 25-45 years with HIV.

The V call is TRBV27, the J call TRBJ2-1, with TRBD1 matching over 8 bases. The germline V gene has CDR1 MNHEY and CDR2 SMNVEV (reference sequence). The CDR3 has 15 amino acids. Trimming at V came to 7 bases and at J to 2 bases, leaving 7 bases not matched to a gene. The CDR3 DNA follows: TGTGCCAGCACCCACAGGGGGACCACCTACAATGAGCAGTTCTTC. Encoded protein: CASTHRGTTYNEQFF.

By sample fraction, this clone is medium-sized. The V call is TRBV19, the J call TRBJ2-1; 11 bases align to TRBD2. Germline CDR1 and CDR2: LNHDA and SQIVND (reference sequence). V gave up 7 bases and J gave up 8 bases; unmatched junction bases: 7. The CDR3 length is 14 residues. The CDR3: CASNLAGGLDEQFF. The CDR3 coding sequence is TGTGCCAGTAATTTAGCGGGAGGGCTGGATGAGCAGTTCTTC.

This chain links TRBV28 with TRBJ2-3, with unresolved D. CDR3 length: 12 amino acids. The V end was cut by 6 bases, the J end by 2 bases, with 6 bases between. Germline V lookup: CDR1 MDHEN, CDR2 SYDVKM. CDR3 DNA: TGTGCCAGCAGACAAACCACAGATACGCAGTATTTT. It specifies CASRQTTDTQYF.

The V call is TRBV27, the J call TRBJ2-2, with D hard to call. Trimming left V 9 bases short and J 0 bases short, with 11 bases between. CDR1 and CDR2 (germline): MNHEY, SMNVEV (reference sequence). The CDR3 is 14 amino acids. CDR3 loop: CASGEYPNTGELFF. CDR3 bases: TGTGCCAGTGGGGAATACCCGAACACCGGGGAGCTGTTTTTT.